Shown below are 29 T cell receptor beta chains from a single sample sequenced in a study of blood T cell repertoires in COVID-19. TCRdb's copy holds only in-frame clones and misses some; the assay was immunoSEQ multiplex PCR. The repertoire holds about 23,000 clones, 85% to 90% seen once, with about a fifth in the top ten. The sample consisted of peripheral blood. Receptors were obtained from a woman of 80 years or more with acute or convalescent COVID-19.

The rearrangement links TRBV5-1 to TRBJ2-7, with 9 bases matching TRBD1. The trim removed 2 bases at V and 0 bases at J, leaving 12 bases unmatched. From germline, CDR1 is SGHRS and CDR2 YFSETQ. CDR3 length: 18 amino acids. The CDR3 sequence: CASSLQDSDRGSSYEQYF. The CDR3 DNA follows: TGCGCCAGCAGCTTACAGGACTCGGACAGGGGCAGCTCCTACGAGCAGTACTTC.

V and J are TRBV6-6 and TRBJ2-7; a possible D gene is TRBD2 (6 bases). Trimming stripped 6 bases from V and 3 bases from J, with 15 bases between. This CDR3 has 14 amino acids. The germline V gene has CDR1 MNHNY and CDR2 SVGAGI (reference sequence). The CDR3 DNA sequence: TGTGCCAGCAGCCCCGACGGGGGTGGCTACGAGCAGTACTTC. Its protein product is CASSPDGGGYEQYF.

The genes are TRBV7-9 and TRBJ2-3; 11 bases match TRBD2. The CDR3 length is 17 residues. V lost 6 bases to trimming and J lost 1 base; unmatched junction nucleotides: 9. CDR1 is SEHNR, CDR2 FQNEAQ, per germline (reference sequence). DNA of the CDR3: TGTGCCAGCAGTACGTCTAGCGGGGGGCTAGGCACAGATACGCAGTATTTT. Translating gives CASSTSSGGLGTDTQYF. The full variable domain, completed using reference TRBV7-9 and TRBJ2-3, is DTGVSQNPRHKITKRGQNVTFRCDPISEHNRLYWYRQTLGQGPEFLTYFQNEAQLEKSRLLSDRFSAERPKGSFSTLEIQRTEQGDSAMYLCASSTSSGGLGTDTQYFGPGTRLTVL.

V is TRBV25-1 and J is TRBJ2-7; D remains ambiguous. The CDR3 has 13 amino acids. Germline V gives CDR1 MGHDK, CDR2 SYGVNS. V was clipped by 8 bases and J by 0 bases, with 11 bases between them. CDR3 bases: TGTGCCAGCGGCCGACTCTTCTCCTACGAGCAGTACTTC. Translation: CASGRLFSYEQYF.

This chain links TRBV5-5 with TRBJ1-6, with D unresolved. Per germline, CDR1 SGHKS and CDR2 YYEKEE (reference sequence). The CDR3 contains 12 residues. Between the trimmed V and J ends, which lost 7 bases and 4 bases, there was a span of 6 bases. In DNA, the CDR3 is TGTGCCAGCTCAGTTTATAATTCACCCCTCCACTTT. Residues: CASSVYNSPLHF. Supplemented by reference TRBV5-5 and TRBJ1-6, the full variable domain reads DAGVTQSPTHLIKTRGQQVTLRCSPISGHKSVSWYQQVLGQGPQFIFQYYEKEERGRGNFPDRFSARQFPNYSSELNVNALLLGDSALYLCASSVYNSPLHFGNGTRLTVT.

The V gene is TRBV9, the J gene TRBJ2-1; 9 bases line up with TRBD2. The CDR3 extends over 16 amino acids. In germline, CDR1 is SGDLS, CDR2 YYNGEE. J gave up 9 bases and V 0 bases, and 10 bases lay outside the gene matches. CDR3 DNA sequence: TGTGCCAGCAGCGTAGGACTAGCGGACCCCTACGGTGAGCAGTTCTTC. Its protein is CASSVGLADPYGEQFF.

This clone was seen only once. This chain links TRBV24-1 with TRBJ1-2; D remains unclear. Germline CDR1 reads KGHDR; CDR2 reads SFDVKD. This CDR3 region has 12 residues. Trimming left V 4 bases short and J 5 bases short, with 7 bases between. In nucleotides, the CDR3 is TGTGCCACCAGTGACCCGGGATATGGCTACACCTTC. Its translation: CATSDPGYGYTF.

This clone was picked up a small number of times. The chain couples TRBV2 to TRBJ2-6; 10 bases are shared with TRBD1. The CDR3 runs 19 residues. Germline CDR1 is SNHLY and CDR2 is FYNNEI. With 4 bases clipped from V and 0 bases from J, the junction kept 9 bases outside the gene matches. CDR3 nucleotides: TGTGCCAGCAGTGTGATTGGGACAGGGGCCCGCTCTGGGGCCAACGTCCTGACTTTC. Protein: CASSVIGTGARSGANVLTF.

V is TRBV6-1 and J is TRBJ2-6, with D perhaps matching TRBD1 (6 bases). There are 19 residues in the CDR3. In germline, CDR1 is MNHNS, CDR2 SASEGT. V was cut by 2 bases and J by 2 bases, with 19 bases left in between. The CDR3 coding sequence is TGTGCCAGCAGTGAACGGTGGGGGACAAATGATCCTGGGGCCAACGTCCTGACTTTC. Translation gives CASSERWGTNDPGANVLTF.

This chain joins TRBV7-9 and TRBJ2-2; 9 nucleotides align to TRBD1. V trimming: 6 bases; J trimming: 3 bases; junction bases outside the gene matches: 8. Germline CDR1 SEHNR, CDR2 FQNEAQ (reference sequence). The CDR3 has 16 amino acids. The CDR3 sequence: CASSSGTGFYTGELFF. CDR3 DNA: TGTGCCAGCAGTTCCGGGACAGGGTTTTACACCGGGGAGCTGTTTTTT.

J is TRBJ1-3 and V is TRBV29-1; 9 bases agree with TRBD1. The germline CDR1 and CDR2 sequences are SQVTM and ANQGSEA. Unmatched junction bases numbered 6, after V lost 8 bases and J lost 4 bases. The CDR3 sequence is 13 residues long. The CDR3 nucleotides read TGCAGCACCTCAGGGACAGGGGGAAACACCATATATTTT. It yields the protein CSTSGTGGNTIYF.

The CDR3 coding sequence is TGTGCCAGCAGTTCCCCACAACAGGGAAGCTATGGCTACACCTTC. This sequence encodes CASSSPQQGSYGYTF. The V call is TRBV6-5, the J call TRBJ1-2; weak D call: TRBD1 (6 bases). There are 15 residues in the CDR3. The V end lost 4 bases, the J end lost 4 bases, and 16 bases lay between the germline ends. CDR1 is MNHEY, CDR2 SVGAGI, per germline.

This clone was picked up a small number of times. This chain joins TRBV19 and TRBJ1-5; perhaps TRBD1 as D (5 bases). This CDR3 comprises 15 residues. V was pared by 5 bases and J by 0 bases, with 11 bases between. The germline CDR1 and CDR2 sequences are LNHDA and SQIVND (reference sequence). For the CDR3, the DNA is TGTGCCAGTAGTGGAGGGCAGGGTAGCAATCAGCCCCAGCATTTT. It specifies CASSGGQGSNQPQHF. Looking up the rest from reference TRBV19 and TRBJ1-5 gives the full variable domain: DGGITQSPKYLFRKEGQNVTLSCEQNLNHDAMYWYRQDPGQGLRLIYYSQIVNDFQKGDIAEGYSVSREKKESFPLTVTSAQKNPTAFYLCASSGGQGSNQPQHFGDGTRLSIL.

The chain couples TRBV30 to TRBJ1-3; D not certain. The ends were cut back, 2 bases at V and 0 bases at J, with 5 bases in the middle. The CDR3 sequence is 13 residues long. Germline V gene lookup returns CDR1 GTSNPN and CDR2 SVGIG (reference sequence). CDR3 sequence (DNA): TGTGCCTGGAGTTTCAACTCTGGAAACACCATATATTTT. Its protein is CAWSFNSGNTIYF. Full variable domain (missing parts from reference TRBV30 and TRBJ1-3): SQTIHQWPATLVQPVGSPLSLECTVEGTSNPNLYWYRQAAGRGLQLLFYSVGIGQISSEVPQNLSASRPQDRQFILSSKKLLLSDSGFYLCAWSFNSGNTIYFGEGSWLTVV.

The V gene is TRBV16, the J gene TRBJ1-4; D gene uncertain. This CDR3 region has 13 residues. V lost 7 bases and J 4 bases, leaving 10 bases between the germline ends. Per germline, CDR1 KGHSY and CDR2 FQNENV. The CDR3 protein is CASTRRSNEKLFF. CDR3 coding DNA: TGTGCCAGCACCCGACGGAGTAATGAAAAACTGTTTTTT.

This chain links TRBV18 with TRBJ1-3, with D possibly matching TRBD1 (5 bases). This CDR3 has 18 amino acids. Germline V gene lookup returns CDR1 KGHSH and CDR2 LQKENI. Trimming cost V 6 bases and J 0 bases, with 21 bases left between them. CDR3 in DNA: TGTGCCAGCTCCGCCGCTCGGGCCAGGGCCTTCTCTGGAAACACCATATATTTT. This translates into CASSAARARAFSGNTIYF.

This sequence joins TRBV30 and TRBJ1-1, with TRBD1 matching over 9 bases. CDR1 is GTSNPN and CDR2 is SVGIG in the germline V gene (reference sequence). V was pared by 1 base and J by 5 bases, with 5 bases of the junction left unmatched. The CDR3 consists of 14 residues. CDR3 loop: CAWSAYRGPTEAFF. The CDR3, as DNA: TGTGCCTGGAGTGCCTACAGGGGGCCAACTGAAGCTTTCTTT.

This clone has just a few counts. The rearrangement joins TRBV30 to TRBJ1-2; tentative D call: TRBD1 (5 bases). The CDR3 has 15 residues. Trimming shortened V by 0 bases and J by 8 bases, and 19 bases separated the two germline ends. The germline V gene has CDR1 GTSNPN and CDR2 SVGIG (reference sequence). CDR3 in amino acids: CAWSVRWGAISGYTF. DNA of the CDR3: TGTGCCTGGAGTGTAAGGTGGGGCGCGATATCAGGCTACACCTTC. Variable domain in full (rest from reference TRBV30 and TRBJ1-2): SQTIHQWPATLVQPVGSPLSLECTVEGTSNPNLYWYRQAAGRGLQLLFYSVGIGQISSEVPQNLSASRPQDRQFILSSKKLLLSDSGFYLCAWSVRWGAISGYTFGSGTRLTVV.

The genes are TRBV6-1 and TRBJ2-7; 10 bases are a match to TRBD2. The CDR3 consists of 15 residues. V lost 1 base to trimming and J lost 0 bases; unmatched junction nucleotides: 0. In germline, CDR1 is MNHNS, CDR2 SASEGT. CDR3 in amino acids: CASSEGLAGSYEQYF. The CDR3, as DNA: TGTGCCAGCAGTGAAGGACTAGCGGGCTCCTACGAGCAGTACTTC.

This rearrangement joins TRBV7-2 to TRBJ2-7; 8 bases are shared with TRBD2. V shed 0 bases and J 3 bases; nucleotides not matched to a gene: 7. The CDR3 is 16 amino acids. Germline values: CDR1 SGHTA, CDR2 FQGNSA. In nucleotides, the CDR3 is TGTGCCAGCAGCTTAGCCCCCGGGGGGGCGTACTACGAGCAGTACTTC. It codes for CASSLAPGGAYYEQYF.

The chain employs TRBV19 and TRBJ1-1, with 8 bases lining up with TRBD1. CDR1 LNHDA and CDR2 SQIVND come from the germline V gene (reference sequence). With V trimmed by 3 bases and J by 9 bases, 12 bases remained unmatched. The length of the CDR3 is 15 residues. The CDR3: CASSISQAGGNKAFF. The CDR3 nucleotides are TGTGCCAGTAGTATTTCTCAGGCAGGGGGCAACAAAGCTTTCTTT.

In nucleotides, the CDR3 is TGTGCCAGCAGCCAGGGACAGTCCTCCTACGAGCAGTACTTC. Encoded protein: CASSQGQSSYEQYF. This chain connects TRBV3-1 (or the pseudogene TRBV3-2) to TRBJ2-7, with 7 bases aligning to TRBD1. V lost 3 bases and J lost 0; bases outside the gene matches: 2. CDR3 length equals 14 residues. CDR1 is LGHDT and CDR2 is YNNKEL in the germline V gene (reference sequence).

This clone was seen a single time. V and J are TRBV19 and TRBJ2-1, with D hard to call. This CDR3 spans 14 amino acids. The germline gives CDR1 LNHDA, CDR2 SQIVND (reference sequence). V was cut by 6 bases and J by 5 bases, with 14 bases left in between. Written as DNA, the CDR3 is TGTGCCAGTAGAAGAGGAGCAGATAACAATGAGCAGTTCTTC. It encodes CASRRGADNNEQFF.

The V gene is TRBV11-2, the J gene TRBJ2-7, with 8 bases lining up with TRBD2. Germline-derived CDR1 and CDR2 are SGHAT and FQNNGV. The length of the CDR3 is 15 residues. Unmatched junction bases numbered 6, after V lost 1 base and J lost 4 bases. The CDR3 nucleotides are TGTGCCAGCAGCTTAGTAAGCGGGGGTCTTTACGAGCAGTACTTC. It yields the protein CASSLVSGGLYEQYF.

The rearrangement joins TRBV29-1 to TRBJ1-2; maybe TRBD1 (5 bases). Deletions cut 8 bases from V and 8 bases from J, with 12 bases between. CDR3 length: 10 residues. Germline V gene sequence: CDR1 SQVTM, CDR2 ANQGSEA. CDR3 in amino acids: CSPGGGGYTF. For the CDR3, the DNA is TGCAGCCCGGGGGGAGGGGGCTACACCTTC.

The chain has TRBV18 and TRBJ1-2, with 7 bases matching TRBD1. The ends lost 3 bases at V and 6 bases at J; junction bases unmatched: 4. CDR1 and CDR2 from the germline V gene are KGHSH and LQKENI. The CDR3 is 13 amino acids. The DNA of the CDR3 is TGTGCCAGCTCACCTATCAGGGGGAATGGCTACACCTTC. This gives the protein CASSPIRGNGYTF.

The chain uses TRBV5-4 and TRBJ2-7, with 10 bases aligning to TRBD2. The CDR3 is 14 residues long. CDR1 is SGHNT and CDR2 is YYREEE in the germline V gene (reference sequence). J was trimmed by 3 bases and V by 0 bases; bases with no gene match: 0. The DNA for the CDR3 is TGTGCCAGCAGCTTGGGGACTAGCGGCTACGAGCAGTACTTC. It codes for CASSLGTSGYEQYF.

The chain uses TRBV4-3 and TRBJ2-7, with a weak D call TRBD1 (6 bases). Germline loops: CDR1 LGHNA, CDR2 YSLEER. This CDR3 has 17 residues. Trimming removed 4 bases at V and 7 bases at J, with 26 bases between. The CDR3 sequence: CASSPQVLGRERGEQYF. DNA of the CDR3: TGCGCCAGCAGCCCGCAAGTCCTCGGCAGGGAAAGGGGGGAGCAGTACTTC.

The chain links TRBV6-5 to TRBJ1-2; 11 bases match TRBD1. V lost 2 bases and J lost 11; bases outside the gene matches: 7. The germline V gene encodes CDR1 MNHEY and CDR2 SVGAGI. The CDR3 has 14 residues. The CDR3 here is CASSYTGQGAFYTF. The CDR3 nucleotides are TGTGCCAGCAGTTACACCGGACAGGGGGCCTTTTACACCTTC.